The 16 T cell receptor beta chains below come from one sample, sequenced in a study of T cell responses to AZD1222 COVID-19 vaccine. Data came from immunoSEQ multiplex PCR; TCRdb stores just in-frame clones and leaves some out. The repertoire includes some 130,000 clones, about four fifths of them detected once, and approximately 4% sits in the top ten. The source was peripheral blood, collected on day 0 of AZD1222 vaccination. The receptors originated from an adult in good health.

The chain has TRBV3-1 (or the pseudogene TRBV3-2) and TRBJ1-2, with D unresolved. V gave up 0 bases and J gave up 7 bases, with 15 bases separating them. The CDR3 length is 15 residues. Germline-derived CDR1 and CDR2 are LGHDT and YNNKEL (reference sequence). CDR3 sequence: CASSQEEGGWGGYTF. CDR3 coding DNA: TGTGCCAGCAGCCAAGAAGAAGGAGGCTGGGGTGGCTACACCTTC.

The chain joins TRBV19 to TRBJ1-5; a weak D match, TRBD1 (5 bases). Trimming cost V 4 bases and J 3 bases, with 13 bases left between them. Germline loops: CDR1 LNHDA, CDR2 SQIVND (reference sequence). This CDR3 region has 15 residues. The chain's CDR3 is CASSTGPGPNQPQHF. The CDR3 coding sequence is TGTGCCAGTAGTACGGGTCCAGGGCCCAATCAGCCCCAGCATTTT.

The CDR3: CAWSVHGGFTYGYTF. The CDR3 nucleotides read TGTGCCTGGAGTGTACATGGGGGGTTCACCTATGGCTACACCTTC. The chain joins TRBV30 to TRBJ1-2; D possibly corresponds to TRBD1 (5 bases). This CDR3 has 15 residues. Trimming removed 0 bases from V and 4 bases from J, with 15 bases in between. Germline loops: CDR1 GTSNPN, CDR2 SVGIG (reference sequence).

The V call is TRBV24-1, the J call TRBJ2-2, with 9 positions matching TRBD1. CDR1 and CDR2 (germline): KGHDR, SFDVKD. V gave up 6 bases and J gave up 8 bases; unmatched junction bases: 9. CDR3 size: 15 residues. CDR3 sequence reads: CATSSSGTGLGELFF. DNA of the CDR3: TGTGCCACCAGTTCTTCCGGGACAGGGTTAGGGGAGCTGTTTTTT.

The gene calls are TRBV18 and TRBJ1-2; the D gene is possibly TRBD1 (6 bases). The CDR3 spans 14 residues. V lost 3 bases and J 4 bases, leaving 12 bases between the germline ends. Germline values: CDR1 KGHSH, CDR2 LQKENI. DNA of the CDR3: TGTGCCAGCTCACCCCCCGACAGGTTCTATGGCTACACCTTC. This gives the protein CASSPPDRFYGYTF.

CDR3 sequence: CASSSRQGAGELFF. For the CDR3, the DNA is TGTGCCAGCAGCTCGCGACAGGGGGCCGGGGAGCTGTTTTTT. The rearrangement joins TRBV7-2 to TRBJ2-2; 9 bases match TRBD1. Germline CDR1 SGHTA, CDR2 FQGNSA. V gave up 4 bases and J gave up 6 bases; unmatched junction bases: 3. This CDR3 is built from 14 residues.

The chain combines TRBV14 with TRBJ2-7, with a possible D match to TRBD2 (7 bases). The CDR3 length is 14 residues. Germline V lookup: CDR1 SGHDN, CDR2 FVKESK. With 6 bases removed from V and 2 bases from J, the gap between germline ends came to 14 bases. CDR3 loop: CASRQGGRAYEQYF. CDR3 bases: TGTGCCAGCAGACAGGGAGGGAGAGCCTACGAGCAGTACTTC. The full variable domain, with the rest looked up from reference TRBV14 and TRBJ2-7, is EAGVTQFPSHSVIEKGQTVTLRCDPISGHDNLYWYRRVMGKEIKFLLHFVKESKQDESGMPNNRFLAERTGGTYSTLKVQPAELEDSGVYFCASRQGGRAYEQYFGPGTRLTVT.

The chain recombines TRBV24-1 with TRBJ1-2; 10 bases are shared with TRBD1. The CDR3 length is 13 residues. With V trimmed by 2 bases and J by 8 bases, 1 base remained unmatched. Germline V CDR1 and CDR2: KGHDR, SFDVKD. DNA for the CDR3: TGTGCCACCAGTGATTGGACAGGGGGAGGCTACACCTTC. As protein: CATSDWTGGGYTF.

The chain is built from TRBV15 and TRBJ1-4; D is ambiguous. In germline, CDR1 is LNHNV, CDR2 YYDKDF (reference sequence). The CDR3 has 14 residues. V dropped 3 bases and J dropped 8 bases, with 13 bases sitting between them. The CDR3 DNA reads TGTGCCACCAGCAGTAACGTCCCTGGGGAAAAACTGTTTTTT. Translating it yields CATSSNVPGEKLFF. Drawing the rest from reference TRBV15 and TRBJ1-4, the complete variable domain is DAMVIQNPRYQVTQFGKPVTLSCSQTLNHNVMYWYQQKSSQAPKLLFHYYDKDFNNEADTPDNFQSRRPNTSFCFLDIRSPGLGDTAMYLCATSSNVPGEKLFFGSGTQLSVL.

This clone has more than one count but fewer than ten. CDR3 sequence (DNA): TGCAGCGTTGAAGATCAGCGAATAAACTATGGCTACACCTTC. Amino acid sequence: CSVEDQRINYGYTF. This chain links TRBV29-1 with TRBJ1-2, with no clear D. This CDR3 region has 14 residues. V lost 0 bases, J lost 2 bases, and 10 bases lay in between. Germline V gene data show CDR1 as SQVTM and CDR2 as ANQGSEA.

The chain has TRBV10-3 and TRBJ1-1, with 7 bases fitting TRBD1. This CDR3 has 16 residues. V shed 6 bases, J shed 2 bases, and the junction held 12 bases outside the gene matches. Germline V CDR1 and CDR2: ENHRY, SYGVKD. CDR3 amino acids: CAISYRGEGINTEAFF. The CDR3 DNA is TGTGCCATCAGCTACAGGGGAGAGGGGATAAACACTGAAGCTTTCTTT.

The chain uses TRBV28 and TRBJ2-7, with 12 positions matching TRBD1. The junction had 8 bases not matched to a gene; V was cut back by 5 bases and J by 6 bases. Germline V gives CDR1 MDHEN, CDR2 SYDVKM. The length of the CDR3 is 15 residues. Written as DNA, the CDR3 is TGTGCCAGCAGTCCATACCGGGACAGGGGGCCCGAGCAGTACTTC. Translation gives CASSPYRDRGPEQYF.

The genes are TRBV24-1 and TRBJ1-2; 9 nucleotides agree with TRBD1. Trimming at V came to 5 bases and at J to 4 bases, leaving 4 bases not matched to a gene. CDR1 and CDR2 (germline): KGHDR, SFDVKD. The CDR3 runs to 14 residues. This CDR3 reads CATSAKTGGYGYTF. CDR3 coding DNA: TGTGCCACCAGTGCCAAGACAGGGGGCTATGGCTACACCTTC.

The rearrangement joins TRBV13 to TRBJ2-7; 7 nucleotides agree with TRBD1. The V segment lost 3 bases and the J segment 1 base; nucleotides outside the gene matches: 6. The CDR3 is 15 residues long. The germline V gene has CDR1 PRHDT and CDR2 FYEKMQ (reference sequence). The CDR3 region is CASSLGTDLSYEQYF. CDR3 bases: TGTGCCAGCAGCTTGGGGACAGATTTATCCTACGAGCAGTACTTC.

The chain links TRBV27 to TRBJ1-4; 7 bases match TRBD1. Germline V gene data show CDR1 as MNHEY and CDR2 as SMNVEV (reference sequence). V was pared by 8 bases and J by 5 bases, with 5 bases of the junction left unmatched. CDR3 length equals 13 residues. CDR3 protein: CASSTGKNEKLFF. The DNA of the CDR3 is TGTGCCAGCTCGACAGGGAAGAATGAAAAACTGTTTTTT.

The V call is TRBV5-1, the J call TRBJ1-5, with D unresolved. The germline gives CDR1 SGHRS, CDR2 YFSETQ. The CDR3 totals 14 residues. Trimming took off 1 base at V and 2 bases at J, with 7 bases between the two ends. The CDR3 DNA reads TGCGCCAGCAGCTTGTACGGGGGCAATCAGCCCCAGCATTTT. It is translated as CASSLYGGNQPQHF. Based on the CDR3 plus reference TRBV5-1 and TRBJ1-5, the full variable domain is KAGVTQTPRYLIKTRGQQVTLSCSPISGHRSVSWYQQTPGQGLQFLFEYFSETQRNKGNFPGRFSGRQFSNSRSEMNVSTLELGDSALYLCASSLYGGNQPQHFGDGTRLSIL.